This TCR beta chain was identified in a study of regulatory T cells in long-lasting Graves disease. Building of the TCR beta libraries involved iRepertoire HTBI primers and Arm-PCR of CDR3 regions. From the multiplex PCR reads, TCRdb called clonotypes with MiXCR, one entry per CDR3 protein. Among some 400,000 distinct CDR3 sequences listed, about 15% were seen once. At least ten counts were recorded for this clonotype. The antigen is not known. This sample's time point: newly diagnosed GD, antithyroid drugs for less than 3 months. PBMC RNA was the source of the TCR library. Findings and caveats of the study: Sampling was limited to peripheral blood rather than thyroid tissue. Small numbers of samples may have cut accuracy.

Germline loops: CDR1 MNHEY, CDR2 SMNVEV (reference sequence). Trimming left V 5 bases short and J 4 bases short, with 14 bases between. The CDR3 extends over 14 amino acids. These records were also assigned to another study, of T cells in Graves' hyperthyroidism and ophthalmopathy.

This chain connects TRBV27 to TRBJ1-1; weak D call: TRBD1 (5 bases). The receptor was isolated from a woman aged 30 to 39 with Graves disease. Material: peripheral blood mononuclear cells (PBMCs), obtained at new diagnosis, from a patient treated with antithyroid drugs. DNA of the CDR3: TGTGCCAGCAGTGCCTCCGTAAGGGGCACTGAAGCTTTCTTT. Its protein is CASSASVRGTEAFF.